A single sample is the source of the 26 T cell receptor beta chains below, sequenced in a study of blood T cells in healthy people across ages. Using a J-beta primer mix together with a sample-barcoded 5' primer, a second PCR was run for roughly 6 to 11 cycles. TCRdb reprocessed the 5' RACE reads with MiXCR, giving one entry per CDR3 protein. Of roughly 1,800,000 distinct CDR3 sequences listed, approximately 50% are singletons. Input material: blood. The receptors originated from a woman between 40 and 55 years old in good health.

The CDR3 DNA reads TGTGCCAGCAGCTTACTCGACAGAGTAGAGACCCAGTACTTC. This translates into CASSLLDRVETQYF. J is TRBJ2-5 and V is TRBV7-9; TRBD1 is a possible D gene (5 bases). The CDR3 loop spans 14 amino acids. Germline V CDR1 and CDR2: SEHNR, FQNEAQ (reference sequence). V was cut by 2 bases and J by 4 bases, with 11 bases left in between.

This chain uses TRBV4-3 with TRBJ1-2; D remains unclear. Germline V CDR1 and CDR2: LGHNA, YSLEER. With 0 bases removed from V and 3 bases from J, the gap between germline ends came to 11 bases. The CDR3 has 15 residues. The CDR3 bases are TGCGCCAGCAGCCAAGAACGGCTCTCTCACTATGGCTACACCTTC. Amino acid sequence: CASSQERLSHYGYTF.

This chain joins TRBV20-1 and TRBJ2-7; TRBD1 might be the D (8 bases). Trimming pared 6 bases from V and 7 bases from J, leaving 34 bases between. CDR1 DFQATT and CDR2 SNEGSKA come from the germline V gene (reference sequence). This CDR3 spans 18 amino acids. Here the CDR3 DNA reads TGCAGTGCCCCGAGACGGCAGGGGGCCCCGGGAGGTTTAGGAGAGCAGTACTTC. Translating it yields CSAPRRQGAPGGLGEQYF.

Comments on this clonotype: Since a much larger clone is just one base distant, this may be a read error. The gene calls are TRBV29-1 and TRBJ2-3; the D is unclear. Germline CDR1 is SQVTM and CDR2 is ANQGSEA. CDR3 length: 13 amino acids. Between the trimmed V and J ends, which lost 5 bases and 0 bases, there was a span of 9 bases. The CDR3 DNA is TGCAGCGTTCACCTGGGCAGCACAGATACGCAGTATTTT. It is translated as CSVHLGSTDTQYF.

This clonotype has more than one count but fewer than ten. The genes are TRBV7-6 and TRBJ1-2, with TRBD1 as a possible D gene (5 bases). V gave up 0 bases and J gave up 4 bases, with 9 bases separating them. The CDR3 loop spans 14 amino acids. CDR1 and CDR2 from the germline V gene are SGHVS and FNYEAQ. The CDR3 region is CASSLASGSYGYTF. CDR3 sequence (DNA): TGTGCCAGCAGCTTAGCGTCAGGGAGCTATGGCTACACCTTC.

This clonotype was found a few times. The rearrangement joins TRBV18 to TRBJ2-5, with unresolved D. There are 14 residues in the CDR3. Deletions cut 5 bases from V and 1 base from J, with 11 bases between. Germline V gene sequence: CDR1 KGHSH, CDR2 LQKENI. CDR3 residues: CASSTTIGQETQYF. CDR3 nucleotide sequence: TGTGCCAGCTCAACCACTATCGGCCAAGAGACCCAGTACTTC.

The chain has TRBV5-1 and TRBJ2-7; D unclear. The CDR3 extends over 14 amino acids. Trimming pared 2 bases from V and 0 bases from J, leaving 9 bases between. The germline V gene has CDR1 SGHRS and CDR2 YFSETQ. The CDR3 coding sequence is TGCGCCAGCAGCTTTACAGTACCCTCCTACGAGCAGTACTTC. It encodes CASSFTVPSYEQYF.

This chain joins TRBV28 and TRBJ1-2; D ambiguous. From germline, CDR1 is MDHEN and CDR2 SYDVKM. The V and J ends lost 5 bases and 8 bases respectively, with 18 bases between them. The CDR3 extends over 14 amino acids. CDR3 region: CASSPPPPTYGYTF. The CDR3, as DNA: TGTGCCAGCAGTCCCCCCCCACCTACATACGGCTACACCTTC.

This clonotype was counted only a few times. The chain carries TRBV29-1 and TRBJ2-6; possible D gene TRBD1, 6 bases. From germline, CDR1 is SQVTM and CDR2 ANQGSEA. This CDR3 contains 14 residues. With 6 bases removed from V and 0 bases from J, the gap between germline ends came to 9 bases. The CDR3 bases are TGCAGCGTCGGACAGAACTCTGGGGCCAACGTCCTGACTTTC. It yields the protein CSVGQNSGANVLTF. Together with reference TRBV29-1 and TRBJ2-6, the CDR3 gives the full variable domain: SAVISQKPSRDICQRGTSLTIQCQVDSQVTMMFWYRQQPGQSLTLIATANQGSEATYESGFVIDKFPISRPNLTFSTLTVSNMSPEDSSIYLCSVGQNSGANVLTFGAGSRLTVL.

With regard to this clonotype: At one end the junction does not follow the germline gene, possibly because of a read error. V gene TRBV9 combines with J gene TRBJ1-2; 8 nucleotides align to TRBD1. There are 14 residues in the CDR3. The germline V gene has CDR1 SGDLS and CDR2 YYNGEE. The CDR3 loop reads CARSGQGANYGYTF. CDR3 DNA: TGTGCCAGGAGCGGCCAGGGGGCCAACTATGGCTACACCTTC. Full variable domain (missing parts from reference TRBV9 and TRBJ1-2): DSGVTQTPKHLITATGQRVTLRCSPRSGDLSVYWYQQSLDQGLQFLIQYYNGEERAKGNILERFSAQQFPDLHSELNLSSLELGDSALYFCARSGQGANYGYTFGSGTRLTVV.

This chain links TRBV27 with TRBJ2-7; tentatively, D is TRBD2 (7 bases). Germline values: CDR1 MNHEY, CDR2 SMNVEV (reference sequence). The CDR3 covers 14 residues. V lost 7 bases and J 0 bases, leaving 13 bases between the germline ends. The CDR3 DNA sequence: TGTGCCAGCATGGGAGGGGGAAGCTCCTACGAGCAGTACTTC. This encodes CASMGGGSSYEQYF.

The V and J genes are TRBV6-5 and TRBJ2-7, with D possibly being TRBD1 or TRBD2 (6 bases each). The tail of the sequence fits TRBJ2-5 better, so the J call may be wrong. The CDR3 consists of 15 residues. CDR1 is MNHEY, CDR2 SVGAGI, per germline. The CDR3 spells CASSPDWGAKQTQYF. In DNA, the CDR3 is TGTGCCAGCAGTCCGGACTGGGGGGCGAAACAGACCCAGTACTTC.

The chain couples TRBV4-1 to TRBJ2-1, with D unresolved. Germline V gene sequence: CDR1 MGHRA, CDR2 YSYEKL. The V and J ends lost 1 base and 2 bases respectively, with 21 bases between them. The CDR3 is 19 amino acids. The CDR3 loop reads CASSQGGVGRMIAYNEQFF. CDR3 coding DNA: TGCGCCAGCAGCCAAGGGGGTGTAGGGCGGATGATAGCCTACAATGAGCAGTTCTTC.

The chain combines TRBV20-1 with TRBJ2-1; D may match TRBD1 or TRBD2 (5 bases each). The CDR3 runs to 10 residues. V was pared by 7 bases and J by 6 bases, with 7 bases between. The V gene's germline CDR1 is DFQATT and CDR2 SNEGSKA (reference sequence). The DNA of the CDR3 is TGCAGTGATGGGGGCAATGAGCAGTTCTTC. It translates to CSDGGNEQFF.

This CDR3 reads CASSDNPGQGFYEQYF. The CDR3 nucleotides read TGCGCCAGCAGCGACAATCCGGGACAGGGATTTTACGAGCAGTACTTC. The chain is built from TRBV5-1 and TRBJ2-7; the match to TRBD1 covers 9 bases. The CDR3 is 16 residues long. V was pared by 4 bases and J by 4 bases, with 12 bases of the junction left unmatched. Germline V gives CDR1 SGHRS, CDR2 YFSETQ.

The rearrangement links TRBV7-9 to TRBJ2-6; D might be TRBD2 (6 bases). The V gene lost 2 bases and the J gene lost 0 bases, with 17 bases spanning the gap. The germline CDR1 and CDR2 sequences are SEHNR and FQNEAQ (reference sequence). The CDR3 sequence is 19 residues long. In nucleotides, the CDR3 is TGTGCCAGCAGCTTAAGGCGAGCCCCGGGGGACTCTGGGGCCAACGTCCTGACTTTC. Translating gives CASSLRRAPGDSGANVLTF. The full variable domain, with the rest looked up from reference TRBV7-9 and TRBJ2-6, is DTGVSQNPRHKITKRGQNVTFRCDPISEHNRLYWYRQTLGQGPEFLTYFQNEAQLEKSRLLSDRFSAERPKGSFSTLEIQRTEQGDSAMYLCASSLRRAPGDSGANVLTFGAGSRLTVL.

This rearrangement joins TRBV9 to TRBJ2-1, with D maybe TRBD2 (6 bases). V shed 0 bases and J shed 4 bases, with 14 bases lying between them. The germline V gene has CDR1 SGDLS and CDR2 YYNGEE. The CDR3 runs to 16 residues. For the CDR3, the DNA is TGTGCCAGCAGCGTAGTGGGCGGGGAGGCATACAATGAGCAGTTCTTC. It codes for CASSVVGGEAYNEQFF.

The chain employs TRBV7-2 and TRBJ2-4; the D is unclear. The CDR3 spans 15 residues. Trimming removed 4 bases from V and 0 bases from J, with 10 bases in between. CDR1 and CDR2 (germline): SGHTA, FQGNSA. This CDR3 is CASSSSIGAKNIQYF. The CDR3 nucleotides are TGTGCCAGCAGCTCCTCGATCGGAGCCAAAAACATTCAGTACTTC.

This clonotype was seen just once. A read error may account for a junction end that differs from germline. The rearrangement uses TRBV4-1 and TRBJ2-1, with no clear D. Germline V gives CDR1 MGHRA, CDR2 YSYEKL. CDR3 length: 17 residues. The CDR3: CASSQDLQWSSHNEQFF. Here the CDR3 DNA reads TGCGCCAGCAGCCAAGACTTACAATGGAGCTCCCACAATGAGCAGTTCTTC.

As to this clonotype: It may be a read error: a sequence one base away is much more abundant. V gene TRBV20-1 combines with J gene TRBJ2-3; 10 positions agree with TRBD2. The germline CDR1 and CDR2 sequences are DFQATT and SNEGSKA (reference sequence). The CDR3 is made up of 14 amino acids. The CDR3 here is CGAGTGTSADTQYF. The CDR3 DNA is TGCGGTGCTGGAACCGGGACTAGCGCCGATACGCAGTATTTT.

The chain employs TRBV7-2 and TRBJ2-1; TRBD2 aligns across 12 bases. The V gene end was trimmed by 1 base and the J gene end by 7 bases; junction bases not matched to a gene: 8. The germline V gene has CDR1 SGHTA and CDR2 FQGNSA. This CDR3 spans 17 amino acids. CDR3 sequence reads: CASSLEVLAGGYNEQFF. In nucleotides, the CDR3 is TGTGCCAGCAGCTTAGAAGTCCTAGCGGGGGGGTATAATGAGCAGTTCTTC.

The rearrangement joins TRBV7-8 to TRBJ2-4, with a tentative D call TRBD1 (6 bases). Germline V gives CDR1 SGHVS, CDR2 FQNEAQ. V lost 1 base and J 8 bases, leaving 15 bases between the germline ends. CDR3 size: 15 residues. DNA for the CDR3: TGTGCCAGCAGCTTAGAGAGGACAGTTCAGGACATTCAGTACTTC. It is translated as CASSLERTVQDIQYF.

The DNA for the CDR3 is TGTGCCAGCAGTGAAACCCCTAGCTCCTACAATGAGCAGTTCTTC. This encodes CASSETPSSYNEQFF. The V call is TRBV2, the J call TRBJ2-1; D is ambiguous. Trimming shortened V by 2 bases and J by 0 bases, and 8 bases separated the two germline ends. The CDR3 length is 15 residues. Germline-derived CDR1 and CDR2 are SNHLY and FYNNEI. The full variable domain, completed using reference TRBV2 and TRBJ2-1, is EPEVTQTPSHQVTQMGQEVILRCVPISNHLYFYWYRQILGQKVEFLVSFYNNEISEKSEIFDDQFSVERPDGSNFTLKIRSTKLEDSAMYFCASSETPSSYNEQFFGPGTRLTVL.

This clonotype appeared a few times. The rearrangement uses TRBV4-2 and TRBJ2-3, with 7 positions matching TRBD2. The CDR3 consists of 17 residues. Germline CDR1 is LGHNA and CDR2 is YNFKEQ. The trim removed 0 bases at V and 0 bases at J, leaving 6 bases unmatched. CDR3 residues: CASSQDGSSGSTDTQYF. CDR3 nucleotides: TGTGCCAGCAGCCAAGATGGGAGTAGCGGGAGCACAGATACGCAGTATTTT.

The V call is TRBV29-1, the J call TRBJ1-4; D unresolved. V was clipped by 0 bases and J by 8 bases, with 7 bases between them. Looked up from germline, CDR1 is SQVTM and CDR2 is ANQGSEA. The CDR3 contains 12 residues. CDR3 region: CSVEDFGEKLFF. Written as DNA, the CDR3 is TGCAGCGTTGAAGATTTCGGGGAAAAACTGTTTTTT.

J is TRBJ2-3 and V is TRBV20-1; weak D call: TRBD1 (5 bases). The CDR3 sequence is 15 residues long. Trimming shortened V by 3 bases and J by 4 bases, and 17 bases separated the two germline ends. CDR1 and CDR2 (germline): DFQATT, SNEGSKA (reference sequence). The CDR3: CSASGPGLSADTQYF. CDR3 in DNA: TGCAGTGCTAGTGGGCCAGGGCTTAGTGCAGATACGCAGTATTTT.